This T cell receptor beta chain was recovered during a study of Ad26.COV2.S vaccination and SARS-CoV-2 variants. Study results and caveats: Recipients of vaccine and of placebo showed similar breadth of their non-spike TCR repertoires.

Treatment defined: roughly 18 received Ad26.COV2.S at low or high dose, single or two shots; several received placebo; per-sample allocation not given. Day 63 following the first vaccine or placebo injection was when the samples were taken. Only in-frame clones appear in the TCRdb table, and some are missing; sequencing was by immunoSEQ multiplex PCR. Of about 680,000 clones in the sample, about 89% were seen once. Worth noting for this clone: Its matching antigen is unknown.

This receptor was identified in a person aged 18-60 years who received the Ad26.COV2.S COVID-19 vaccine or a placebo. Sequencing was performed on peripheral blood, taken in a trial of Ad26.COV2.S vaccine versus placebo.

The CDR3 nucleotides are TGTGCCAGCAGCCATGAAGATACGCAGTATTTT. Encoded protein: CASSHEDTQYF. The V gene is TRBV3-1 (or the pseudogene TRBV3-2), the J gene TRBJ2-3; no clear D gene. V lost 3 bases and J 5 bases, leaving 3 bases between the germline ends. The CDR3 has 11 residues. Germline values: CDR1 LGHDT, CDR2 YNNKEL (reference sequence).